The 9 T cell receptor beta chains listed next were all sequenced from one sample in a study of cytotoxic CD8 clonotypes in ibrutinib-treated CLL. Only in-frame clones appear in the TCRdb table, and some are missing; sequencing was by immunoSEQ multiplex PCR. The table lists roughly 130,000 clones, about 79% of them singletons, with 9.5% to 15% in the top ten. The starting material was PBMCs, obtained after 12 months of ibrutinib treatment. The receptors stem from a human donor with chronic lymphocytic leukemia.

V is TRBV7-2 and J is TRBJ2-7, with D tentatively TRBD2 (5 bases). The ends were cut back, 3 bases at V and 1 base at J, with 16 bases in the middle. The length of the CDR3 is 16 residues. CDR1 and CDR2 (germline): SGHTA, FQGNSA. The CDR3 sequence is CASSFIQARGSYEQYF. DNA for the CDR3: TGTGCCAGCAGCTTTATCCAAGCCCGGGGTTCCTACGAGCAGTACTTC.

This chain connects TRBV6-1 to TRBJ1-2; D uncertain. Germline V lookup: CDR1 MNHNS, CDR2 SASEGT. The CDR3 totals 14 residues. With 2 bases removed from V and 3 bases from J, the gap between germline ends came to 10 bases. CDR3 coding DNA: TGTGCCAGCAGTGAAAGTTTTCAGTACTATGGCTACACCTTC. Its protein is CASSESFQYYGYTF.

DNA for the CDR3: TGTGCCAGCAGCTTCGGGGCTAGCGGGCGGACTGAGCAGTTCTTC. Encoded protein: CASSFGASGRTEQFF. This chain joins TRBV7-3 and TRBJ2-1, with TRBD2 matching 8 bases. J lost 9 bases, V lost 3 bases, and 10 bases had no gene match. The CDR3 has 15 residues. The germline V gene has CDR1 SGHTA and CDR2 FQGTGA.

This chain uses TRBV5-4 with TRBJ2-7, with 9 bases that match TRBD1. With 4 bases clipped from V and 6 bases from J, the junction kept 8 bases outside the gene matches. Per the germline V gene, CDR1 is SGHNT and CDR2 is YYREEE (reference sequence). The CDR3 contains 14 residues. CDR3 sequence (DNA): TGTGCCAGCAGCAGGGACAGGGCTACGCGCGAGCAGTACTTC. This translates into CASSRDRATREQYF.

The chain is built from TRBV5-4 and TRBJ2-3; 9 nucleotides agree with TRBD1. The CDR3 sequence is 15 residues long. J was trimmed by 1 base and V by 4 bases; bases with no gene match: 4. Germline assignment: CDR1 SGHNT and CDR2 YYREEE (reference sequence). The CDR3: CASSPRTGGTDTQYF. CDR3 coding DNA: TGTGCCAGCAGCCCTAGGACAGGGGGCACAGATACGCAGTATTTT.

V is TRBV9 and J is TRBJ2-1, with D perhaps matching TRBD2 (6 bases). CDR3 size: 14 residues. CDR1 and CDR2 (germline): SGDLS, YYNGEE. The V end was cut by 0 bases, the J end by 3 bases, with 7 bases between. The CDR3 spells CASSVAGVYNEQFF. The DNA for the CDR3 is TGTGCCAGCAGCGTAGCGGGGGTCTACAATGAGCAGTTCTTC.

This clone is a singleton in its sample. The J gene is TRBJ1-1, the V gene TRBV4-1; D unclear. Germline loops: CDR1 MGHRA, CDR2 YSYEKL. V was cut by 0 bases and J by 0 bases, with 14 bases left in between. This CDR3 is 17 amino acids long. CDR3 in amino acids: CASSQERWEIMNTEAFF. The CDR3 nucleotides are TGCGCCAGCAGCCAAGAGAGGTGGGAAATTATGAACACTGAAGCTTTCTTT.

V is TRBV5-1 and J is TRBJ2-3; D ambiguous. This CDR3 has 15 residues. Trimming removed 0 bases at V and 0 bases at J, with 8 bases between. Germline V gene lookup returns CDR1 SGHRS and CDR2 YFSETQ. CDR3 nucleotide sequence: TGCGCCAGCAGCTTGGTGGGCCGAAGCACAGATACGCAGTATTTT. It specifies CASSLVGRSTDTQYF. Filled out from reference TRBV5-1 and TRBJ2-3, the complete variable domain reads KAGVTQTPRYLIKTRGQQVTLSCSPISGHRSVSWYQQTPGQGLQFLFEYFSETQRNKGNFPGRFSGRQFSNSRSEMNVSTLELGDSALYLCASSLVGRSTDTQYFGPGTRLTVL.

The V gene is TRBV18, the J gene TRBJ2-7; perhaps TRBD1 as D (6 bases). Germline values: CDR1 KGHSH, CDR2 LQKENI. The CDR3 is 13 residues long. With 4 bases removed from V and 1 base from J, the gap between germline ends came to 8 bases. CDR3 sequence reads: CASSQDSSYEQYF. The DNA for the CDR3 is TGTGCCAGCTCACAGGACAGTTCCTACGAGCAGTACTTC.